The 20 T cell receptor beta chains below were found in one sample sequenced in a study of T-cell memory formation after mild COVID-19. TCRdb reprocessed the 5' RACE reads via MiXCR and lists one record per CDR3 protein. Of roughly 130,000 distinct CDR3 sequences listed, roughly 15% are singletons. Sequenced input: PBMCs or a T cell subset sorted from them (not recorded which). The receptor source for this set is an adult woman who had mild COVID-19 (a few samples of this study predate the infection). Cell type and time point are not known.

The genes are TRBV12-3 or TRBV12-4 and TRBJ2-1; D gene ambiguous. This CDR3 is 11 amino acids long. V lost 10 bases and J lost 9, with 13 bases in between. The CDR3 nucleotides read TGTGCCATCACCTCTGGGGTTGAGCAGTTCTTC. Encoded protein: CAITSGVEQFF.

This clonotype was seen more than once but under ten times. J is TRBJ1-6 and V is TRBV12-3 or TRBV12-4; D ambiguous. This CDR3 has 16 residues. The V gene lost 5 bases and the J gene lost 7 bases, with 18 bases spanning the gap. CDR3 residues: CASSPGEGLWNSPLHF. The CDR3 coding sequence is TGTGCCAGCAGTCCGGGAGAAGGGTTATGGAATTCACCCCTCCACTTT.

The genes are TRBV30 and TRBJ2-1; 9 bases align to TRBD1. J was trimmed by 4 bases and V by 2 bases; bases with no gene match: 6. The length of the CDR3 is 15 residues. Per germline, CDR1 GTSNPN and CDR2 SVGIG (reference sequence). The CDR3 DNA follows: TGTGCCTGGAGTTCCGGACAGGGGCCATACAATGAGCAGTTCTTC. As protein: CAWSSGQGPYNEQFF. Full variable domain (remainder filled in from reference TRBV30 and TRBJ2-1): SQTIHQWPATLVQPVGSPLSLECTVEGTSNPNLYWYRQAAGRGLQLLFYSVGIGQISSEVPQNLSASRPQDRQFILSSKKLLLSDSGFYLCAWSSGQGPYNEQFFGPGTRLTVL.

V is TRBV15 and J is TRBJ2-2; no definite D call. The CDR3 runs 15 residues. Trimming shortened V by 0 bases and J by 3 bases, and 8 bases separated the two germline ends. Germline V gives CDR1 LNHNV, CDR2 YYDKDF (reference sequence). CDR3 loop: CATSRDLLYTGELFF. In DNA form, the CDR3 reads TGTGCCACCAGCAGAGATCTGTTATACACCGGGGAGCTGTTTTTT.

This clonotype was seen a few times. V is TRBV5-1 and J is TRBJ1-2; D perhaps matches TRBD1 (6 bases). V lost 5 bases, J lost 7 bases, and 15 bases lay in between. Germline assignment: CDR1 SGHRS and CDR2 YFSETQ. CDR3 size: 13 residues. The CDR3 coding sequence is TGCGCCAGCAGTTCGTCTGGGGGCTCTGGCTACACCTTC. Encoded protein: CASSSSGGSGYTF.

This clonotype was found a few times. The chain employs TRBV9 and TRBJ1-6; tentative D call: TRBD1 (5 bases). V shed 7 bases and J shed 5 bases, with 22 bases lying between them. The CDR3 contains 17 residues. Germline V CDR1 and CDR2: SGDLS, YYNGEE. CDR3 amino acids: CASLVPWRGFNNSPLHF. For the CDR3, the DNA is TGTGCCAGCCTCGTACCTTGGCGGGGGTTCAATAATTCACCCCTCCACTTT.

This clonotype has only a few counts. In DNA, the CDR3 is TGCAGTGCTTGGGCCGGGACTAGCTTGGTCCAAGAGACCCAGTACTTC. It codes for CSAWAGTSLVQETQYF. The chain recombines TRBV20-1 with TRBJ2-5; TRBD2 matches at 9 bases. This CDR3 region has 16 residues. Per germline, CDR1 DFQATT and CDR2 SNEGSKA (reference sequence). V trimming: 5 bases; J trimming: 1 base; junction bases outside the gene matches: 11.

The J gene is TRBJ2-1, the V gene TRBV29-1; TRBD2 is a possible D gene (6 bases). The V and J ends lost 6 bases and 6 bases respectively, with 24 bases between them. CDR3 length: 16 residues. CDR1 and CDR2 from the germline V gene are SQVTM and ANQGSEA. CDR3 protein: CSVEGQREITVNEQFF. CDR3 coding DNA: TGCAGCGTGGAGGGGCAACGGGAGATAACGGTCAATGAGCAGTTCTTC.

The rearrangement joins TRBV9 to TRBJ2-1; 10 bases align to TRBD1. The V gene's germline CDR1 is SGDLS and CDR2 YYNGEE. V lost 3 bases, J lost 4 bases, and 4 bases stayed unmatched. There are 15 residues in the CDR3. CDR3 amino acids: CASSDGTGAYNEQFF. CDR3 bases: TGTGCCAGCAGCGATGGGACAGGGGCGTACAATGAGCAGTTCTTC.

This clonotype was seen only a few times. The genes are TRBV27 and TRBJ2-7; D unclear. Germline V CDR1 and CDR2: MNHEY, SMNVEV (reference sequence). The CDR3 runs to 14 residues. The ends were cut back, 0 bases at V and 4 bases at J, with 10 bases in the middle. The CDR3 is CASSLSSSGYEQYF. CDR3 DNA: TGTGCCAGCAGTTTATCTTCGTCTGGGTACGAGCAGTACTTC.

This clonotype showed up many times. This sequence joins TRBV5-1 and TRBJ2-1; TRBD2 matches at 10 bases. V shed 5 bases, J shed 2 bases, and the junction held 7 bases outside the gene matches. Germline V gene lookup returns CDR1 SGHRS and CDR2 YFSETQ. This CDR3 comprises 16 residues. CDR3 sequence reads: CASRFPGLAAYNEQFF. In DNA form, the CDR3 reads TGCGCCAGCAGGTTTCCCGGACTAGCGGCCTACAATGAGCAGTTCTTC.

This clonotype was counted only a few times. The chain employs TRBV2 and TRBJ2-5; D tentatively fits TRBD1 or TRBD2 (5 bases each). Germline V gene data show CDR1 as SNHLY and CDR2 as FYNNEI. Trimming removed 6 bases at V and 0 bases at J, with 14 bases between. The CDR3 contains 15 residues. The CDR3 nucleotides read TGTGCCAGCAGGTCCCGGGACGGAGACCAAGAGACCCAGTACTTC. It translates to CASRSRDGDQETQYF.

DNA for the CDR3: TGTGCCAGCAGTTTAGAAGGACTAGCGGGAGGGGGTAATGAGCAGTTCTTC. Residues: CASSLEGLAGGGNEQFF. The chain combines TRBV12-3 or TRBV12-4 with TRBJ2-1; 15 bases fit TRBD2. CDR3 length equals 17 residues. After removal of 1 base from V and 7 bases from J, the junction contained 5 bases not matched to a gene.

The rearrangement joins TRBV6-1 to TRBJ1-5; TRBD1 matches at 8 bases. This CDR3 spans 14 amino acids. V was clipped by 7 bases and J by 3 bases; unmatched bases: 5. Per the germline V gene, CDR1 is MNHNS and CDR2 is SASEGT. The CDR3 DNA reads TGTGCCAGCAAAGACAGGGGCCACAATCAGCCCCAGCATTTT. It yields the protein CASKDRGHNQPQHF.

At least ten counts were recorded for this clonotype. V is TRBV7-3 and J is TRBJ2-3; D uncertain. The germline gives CDR1 SGHTA, CDR2 FQGTGA. The CDR3 extends over 15 amino acids. V was trimmed by 2 bases and J by 2 bases, leaving 11 bases between them. The CDR3 spells CASSLLPTHTDTQYF. The CDR3 DNA reads as TGTGCCAGCAGCTTACTCCCGACCCACACAGATACGCAGTATTTT. Full variable domain (outside the CDR3, taken from reference TRBV7-3 and TRBJ2-3): GAGVSQTPSNKVTEKGKYVELRCDPISGHTALYWYRQSLGQGPEFLIYFQGTGAADDSGLPNDRFFAVRPEGSVSTLKIQRTERGDSAVYLCASSLLPTHTDTQYFGPGTRLTVL.

The chain has TRBV4-3 and TRBJ2-7; 8 nucleotides align to TRBD2. The J segment lost 5 bases and the V segment lost 4 bases, leaving 4 bases of the junction unmatched. Germline assignment: CDR1 LGHNA and CDR2 YSLEER. The CDR3 has 13 amino acids. The CDR3 DNA reads as TGCGCCAGCAGCCCGGGACTAGTAGACGAGCAGTACTTC. Translated, it gives CASSPGLVDEQYF.

The genes are TRBV5-1 and TRBJ2-7; 9 nucleotides line up with TRBD1. The ends lost 0 bases at V and 3 bases at J; junction bases unmatched: 4. Germline assignment: CDR1 SGHRS and CDR2 YFSETQ. The length of the CDR3 is 15 residues. The CDR3 DNA follows: TGCGCCAGCAGCTTGGGGGACAGGGCATACTACGAGCAGTACTTC. It encodes CASSLGDRAYYEQYF.

There are many counts of this clonotype. The chain couples TRBV3-1 to TRBJ2-3; no firm D call. The CDR3 is made up of 12 amino acids. Trimming shortened V by 4 bases and J by 5 bases, and 7 bases separated the two germline ends. Looked up from germline, CDR1 is LGHDT and CDR2 is YNNKEL (reference sequence). CDR3: CASSLWGDTQYF. CDR3 bases: TGTGCCAGCAGCCTGTGGGGAGATACGCAGTATTTT.

The gene calls are TRBV5-4 and TRBJ2-5; TRBD2 agrees at 10 bases. CDR3 length: 16 residues. Trimming took 2 bases from V and 5 from J; bases not matched to a gene: 9. CDR1 is SGHNT and CDR2 is YYREEE in the germline V gene (reference sequence). The CDR3 is CASSFGLAGGEETQYF. In DNA form, the CDR3 reads TGTGCCAGCAGCTTTGGATTAGCGGGAGGAGAGGAGACCCAGTACTTC.

The chain is built from TRBV5-5 and TRBJ2-7, with D hard to call. Trimming stripped 4 bases from V and 4 bases from J, with 18 bases between. The CDR3 loop spans 15 amino acids. CDR1 and CDR2 from the germline V gene are SGHKS and YYEKEE (reference sequence). DNA for the CDR3: TGTGCCAGCAGCCTGCAGACCCTCGACACGTACGAGCAGTACTTC. Translation gives CASSLQTLDTYEQYF.